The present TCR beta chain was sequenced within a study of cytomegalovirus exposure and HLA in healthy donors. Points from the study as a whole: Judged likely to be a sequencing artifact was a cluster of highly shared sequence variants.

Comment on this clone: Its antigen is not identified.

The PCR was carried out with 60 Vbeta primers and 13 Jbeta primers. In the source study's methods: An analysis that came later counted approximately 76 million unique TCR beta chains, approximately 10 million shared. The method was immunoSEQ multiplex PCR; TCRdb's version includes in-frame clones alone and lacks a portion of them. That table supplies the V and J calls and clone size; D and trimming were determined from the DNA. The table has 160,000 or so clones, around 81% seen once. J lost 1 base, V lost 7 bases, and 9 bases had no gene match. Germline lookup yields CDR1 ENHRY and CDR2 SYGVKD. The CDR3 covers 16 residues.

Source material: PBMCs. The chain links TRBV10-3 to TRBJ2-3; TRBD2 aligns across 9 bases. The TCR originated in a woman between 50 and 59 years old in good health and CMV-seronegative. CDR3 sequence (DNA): TGTGCCATCACGGCGGGGGGGCCTTCGGGCACAGATACGCAGTATTTT. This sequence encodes CAITAGGPSGTDTQYF.